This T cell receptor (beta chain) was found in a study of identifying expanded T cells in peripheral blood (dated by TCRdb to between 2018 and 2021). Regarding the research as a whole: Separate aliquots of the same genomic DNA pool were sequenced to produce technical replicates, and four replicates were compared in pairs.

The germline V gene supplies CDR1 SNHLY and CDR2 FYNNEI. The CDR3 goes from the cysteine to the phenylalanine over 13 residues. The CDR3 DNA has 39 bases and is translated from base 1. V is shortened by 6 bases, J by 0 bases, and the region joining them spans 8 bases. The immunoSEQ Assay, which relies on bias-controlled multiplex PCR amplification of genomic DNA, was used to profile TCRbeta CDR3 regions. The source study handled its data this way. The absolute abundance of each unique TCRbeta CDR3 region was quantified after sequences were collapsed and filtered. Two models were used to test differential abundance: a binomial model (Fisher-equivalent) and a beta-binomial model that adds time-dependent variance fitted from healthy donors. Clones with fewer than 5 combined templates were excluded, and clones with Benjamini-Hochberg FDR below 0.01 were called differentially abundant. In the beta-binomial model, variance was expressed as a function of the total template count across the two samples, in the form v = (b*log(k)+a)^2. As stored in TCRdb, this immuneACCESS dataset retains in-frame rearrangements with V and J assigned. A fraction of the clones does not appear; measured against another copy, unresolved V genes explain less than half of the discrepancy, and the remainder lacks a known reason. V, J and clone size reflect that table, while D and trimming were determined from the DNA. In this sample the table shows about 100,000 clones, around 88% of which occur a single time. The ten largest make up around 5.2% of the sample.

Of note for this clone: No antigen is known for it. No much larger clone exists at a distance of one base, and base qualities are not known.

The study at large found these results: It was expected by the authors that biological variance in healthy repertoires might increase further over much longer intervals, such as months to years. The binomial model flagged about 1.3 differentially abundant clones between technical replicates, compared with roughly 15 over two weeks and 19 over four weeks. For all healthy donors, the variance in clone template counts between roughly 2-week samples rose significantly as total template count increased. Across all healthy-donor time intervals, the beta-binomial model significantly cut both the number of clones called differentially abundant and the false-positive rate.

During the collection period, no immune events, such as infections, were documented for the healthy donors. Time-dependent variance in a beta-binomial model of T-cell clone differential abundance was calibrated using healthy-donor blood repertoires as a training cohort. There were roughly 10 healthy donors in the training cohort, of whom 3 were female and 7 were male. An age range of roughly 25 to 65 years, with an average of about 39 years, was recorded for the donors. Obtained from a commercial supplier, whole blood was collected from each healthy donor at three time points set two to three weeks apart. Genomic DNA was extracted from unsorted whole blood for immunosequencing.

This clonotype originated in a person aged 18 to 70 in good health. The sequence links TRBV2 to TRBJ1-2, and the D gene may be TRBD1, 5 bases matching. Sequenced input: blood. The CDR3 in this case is CASRTDTNYGYTF. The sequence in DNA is TGTGCCAGCAGGACGGACACTAACTATGGCTACACCTTC.